This T cell receptor beta chain was found in a study of identical twins (dated by TCRdb to 2015 to 2016). Looking at the study overall: To test whether fetal clonotypes persist, the study used deep sequencing on TCR alpha and beta repertoires from monozygotic twins, unrelated adults of various ages, and cord blood. Replicate twin experiments were performed at different times using different library preparation protocols to rule out contamination. The research as a whole found: Out-of-frame TCR alpha sharing in monozygotic twins was systematically underestimated by recombination models, whereas sharing between unrelated individuals was in agreement with the recombination models. A weaker excess of twin sharing was found in beta out-of-frame sequences because the signal-to-noise ratio was lowered by fewer shared sequences. Because the same donors could not be followed over many years, conclusions were based on cross-sectional statistical analysis. Compared with coincidental sharing between unrelated individuals, an excess of low generation-probability sequences was observed among out-of-frame TCR alpha sequences shared between twins. Zero-insertion analyses could be partly confounded by invariant T cells such as MAIT and iNKT, although diverse VJ usage argued against such confounding for most clonotypes. Fewer insertions were carried by abundant cord blood beta clonotypes, a similar but weaker trend appeared in young adult naive repertoires, and no such trend appeared in memory repertoires.

Note on this clonotype: Its cognate antigen has yet to be identified. No clone much larger than this one lies a single base away; base qualities are absent.

The germline V gene provides CDR1 SGHTS and CDR2 YDEGEE. V and J lose 4 bases and 0 bases, and a span of 17 bases separates them. The CDR3 sequence holds 17 residues, the cysteine and phenylalanine included. Only CDR3 DNA remains: 51 bases, in frame from the first base. Preparation of the library involved 5' RACE. Sequencing took place on an Illumina HiSeq 2000. A universal primer binding site was introduced by template switching, and a unique molecular identifier was present in the final cDNA, enabling accurate counting of TCR cDNA molecules. Specific primers in the conserved constant-segment region were used to synthesize first-strand cDNA for the TCR alpha and beta chains. To control for contamination, every cDNA library was double barcoded, receiving both a SMART-Mk sample barcode and Illumina barcodes. TruSeq adapter sequences and Illumina sample barcodes were added in two successive PCR steps. The TCR alpha and beta cDNA libraries were sequenced on the Illumina HiSeq platform using custom primers. For the original study's pipeline: Unique molecular identifiers were extracted from raw reads with MiGEC, and CDR3 positions were determined with MiXCR. Recombination models were inferred per individual with the repgenHMM and IGoR tools using an EM algorithm. The tcR package in R was used for shared clonotype analysis, with sharing normalized by the product of cloneset sizes. To study raw recombination free of thymic and clonal selection effects, out-of-frame nonproductive sequences were analyzed. In TCRdb, the public reads were trimmed at Q25 with fastp and aligned with MiXCR, with productive beta chains retained. Each entry is one CDR3 protein sequence, shown with its most common DNA and genes. These V and J calls are TCRdb output, not the study's own analysis. Recorded for this sample are 1,800,000 or so distinct CDR3 sequences; around 33% of them occurred a single time. The ten largest clones capture about 0.25% of the sample.

Every donor in the study was a healthy Caucasian. Input material: cord blood. The receptor was isolated from a newborn girl in good health. This chain is built from TRBV5-8 and TRBJ1-5; perhaps TRBD1 is the D gene, with 6 bases matching. Here the CDR3 is given as CASSGGQGILSNQPQHF. The DNA is TGTGCCAGCAGCGGCGGGCAGGGGATCCTTAGCAATCAGCCCCAGCATTTT.